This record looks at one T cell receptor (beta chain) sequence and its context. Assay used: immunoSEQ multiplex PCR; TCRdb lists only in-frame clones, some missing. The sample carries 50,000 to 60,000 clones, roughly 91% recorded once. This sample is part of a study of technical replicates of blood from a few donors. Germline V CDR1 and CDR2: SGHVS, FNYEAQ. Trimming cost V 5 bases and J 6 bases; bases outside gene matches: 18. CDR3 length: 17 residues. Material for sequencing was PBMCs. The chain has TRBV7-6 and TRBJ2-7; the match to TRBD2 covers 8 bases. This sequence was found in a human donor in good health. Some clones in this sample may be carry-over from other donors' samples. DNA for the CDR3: TGTGCCAGCAGCCCGGGGGGGGGCGTTTTAACCTCGGGCGAGCAGTACTTC. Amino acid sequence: CASSPGGGVLTSGEQYF.